This T cell receptor (beta chain) derives from a study of shared clonotypes between healthy human individuals. Study-wide results and caveats: In general, naive subsets displayed greater estimated richness than memory subsets did. Generation probabilities were higher for clonotypes shared across all four sorted-subset donors than for unshared ones.

To note about this clone: Its antigen is unidentified.

CDR3 length: 16 amino acids. With 0 bases removed from V and 5 bases from J, the gap between germline ends came to 15 bases. Germline lookup yields CDR1 SGDLS and CDR2 YYNGEE. Here immunoSEQ multiplex PCR was the method, and the copy in TCRdb shows in-frame clones only, minus some. The sample holds millions of clones, about 95% seen once. CD8 cells regarded as naive lacked CD45RO, were positively chosen for CCR7, and omitted terminally differentiated effector memory CD45RA+ cells. The chain couples TRBV9 to TRBJ2-1; D gene uncertain. Sequenced material: naive CD8+ T cells sorted from blood. This TCR was sampled from a man between 18 and 29 years old in good health. The DNA of the CDR3 is TGTGCCAGCAGCGTAGAAGAGCTACGGTTAAACAATGAGCAGTTCTTC. This sequence encodes CASSVEELRLNNEQFF.